Below are 9 T cell receptor beta chains sequenced from a single sample in a study of preoperative IRX-2 immunotherapy in early breast cancer. Sequencing was performed with immunoSEQ multiplex PCR; in TCRdb, only in-frame clones are kept and a portion is missing. This table has roughly 45,000 clones, approximately 95% appearing once. Noted treatment: preoperative locoregional IRX-2 cytokine immunotherapy. Sequences were derived from tumor tissue, sampled after IRX-2 immunotherapy. The receptor source for this set is a human donor with breast cancer.

CDR3 protein: CASSRQASGGAYEQYF. CDR3 sequence (DNA): TGTGCCAGCAGCCGACAAGCTAGCGGGGGCGCCTACGAGCAGTACTTC. The rearrangement joins TRBV5-6 to TRBJ2-7; 10 bases match TRBD2. The V segment lost 4 bases and the J segment 2 bases; nucleotides outside the gene matches: 9. The CDR3 loop spans 16 amino acids. In germline, CDR1 is SGHDT, CDR2 YYEEEE.

The genes are TRBV19 and TRBJ1-5; TRBD1 is a possible D gene (5 bases). The germline V and J ends were trimmed by 4 bases and 6 bases, with 16 bases remaining between them. This CDR3 has 15 residues. Germline CDR1 reads LNHDA; CDR2 reads SQIVND (reference sequence). The CDR3 DNA reads as TGTGCCAGTAGTACATGGGGACGGGAGATTCAGCCCCAGCATTTT. It specifies CASSTWGREIQPQHF.

The chain couples TRBV5-4 to TRBJ2-7; 9 nucleotides line up with TRBD2. This CDR3 has 16 amino acids. Germline V gene sequence: CDR1 SGHNT, CDR2 YYREEE (reference sequence). V trimming: 2 bases; J trimming: 3 bases; junction bases outside the gene matches: 9. The CDR3 here is CASSFPAGGSRYEQYF. As DNA, the CDR3 is TGTGCCAGCAGCTTCCCAGCGGGGGGTTCCCGCTACGAGCAGTACTTC.

This clone was seen only once. This sequence joins TRBV5-6 and TRBJ2-5; TRBD1 matches 8 bases. Germline CDR1 and CDR2: SGHDT and YYEEEE. J gave up 5 bases and V 1 base, and 13 bases lay outside the gene matches. The length of the CDR3 is 17 residues. The CDR3 DNA reads TGTGCCAGCAGCTTGAAAAGGTCAGGGGGCGGGTATGAGACCCAGTACTTC. Protein sequence: CASSLKRSGGGYETQYF.

This sequence joins TRBV29-1 and TRBJ2-7; D is unresolved. The CDR3 runs 11 residues. The germline V and J ends were trimmed by 5 bases and 7 bases, with 12 bases remaining between them. CDR1 is SQVTM, CDR2 ANQGSEA, per germline. Written as DNA, the CDR3 is TGCAGCGTTAAGGGTTCGAGGGAGCAGTACTTC. It is translated as CSVKGSREQYF.

This chain uses TRBV9 with TRBJ1-6; perhaps TRBD1 as D (5 bases). This CDR3 has 17 amino acids. Germline CDR1 and CDR2: SGDLS and YYNGEE. Trimming shortened V by 3 bases and J by 8 bases, and 21 bases separated the two germline ends. The DNA of the CDR3 is TGTGCCAGCAGCGCCAGCCGAGGGACGGCGACCTATTCACCCCTCCACTTT. It translates to CASSASRGTATYSPLHF.

V gene TRBV27 combines with J gene TRBJ2-5; D remains ambiguous. The CDR3 has 11 amino acids. Germline-derived CDR1 and CDR2 are MNHEY and SMNVEV (reference sequence). V gave up 8 bases and J gave up 3 bases, with 7 bases separating them. The CDR3 region has the DNA TGTGCCAGCGGCCGGGAAGAGACCCAGTACTTC. Translation: CASGREETQYF.

In DNA, the CDR3 is TGTGCCAGCAGCCTGGGACTAGCGGGAGGTCTCGGGGAGCTGTTTTTT. Protein product: CASSLGLAGGLGELFF. The chain links TRBV5-4 to TRBJ2-2; 15 nucleotides match TRBD2. The CDR3 totals 16 residues. V trimming: 4 bases; J trimming: 7 bases; junction bases outside the gene matches: 5. CDR1 is SGHNT and CDR2 is YYREEE in the germline V gene (reference sequence).

V is TRBV27 and J is TRBJ2-7, with TRBD1 as a possible D gene (6 bases). Germline lookup yields CDR1 MNHEY and CDR2 SMNVEV (reference sequence). Trimming took 2 bases from V and 3 from J, leaving 26 bases between them. The CDR3 length is 19 residues. CDR3 residues: CASSLGFYGARTAIYEQYF. CDR3 sequence (DNA): TGTGCCAGCAGTTTAGGATTTTACGGTGCTCGGACAGCTATCTACGAGCAGTACTTC.